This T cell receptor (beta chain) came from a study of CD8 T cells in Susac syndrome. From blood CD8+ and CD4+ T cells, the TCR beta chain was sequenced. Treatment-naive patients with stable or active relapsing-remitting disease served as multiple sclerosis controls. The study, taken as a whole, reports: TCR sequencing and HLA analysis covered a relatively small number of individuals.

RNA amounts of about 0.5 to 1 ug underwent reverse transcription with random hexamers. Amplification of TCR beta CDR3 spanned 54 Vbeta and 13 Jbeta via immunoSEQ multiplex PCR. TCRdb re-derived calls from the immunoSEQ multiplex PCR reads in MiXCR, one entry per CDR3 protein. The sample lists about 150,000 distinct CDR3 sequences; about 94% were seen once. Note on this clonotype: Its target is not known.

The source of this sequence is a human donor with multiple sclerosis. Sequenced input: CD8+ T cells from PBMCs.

This CDR3 is CASSVSDRGVYEQYF. Here the CDR3 DNA reads TGTGCCAGCAGCGTTTCCGACAGGGGTGTCTACGAGCAGTACTTC. V gene TRBV9 combines with J gene TRBJ2-7; TRBD1 matches at 8 bases. The CDR3 extends over 15 amino acids. The ends lost 2 bases at V and 3 bases at J; junction bases unmatched: 7. Per the germline V gene, CDR1 is SGDLS and CDR2 is YYNGEE.